This T cell receptor beta chain was captured by sequencing in a study of T cells in Graves' hyperthyroidism and ophthalmopathy. The study, taken as a whole, reports: Model output signaled ophthalmopathy a median roughly 6 months ahead of onset. Ophthalmopathy was told apart from stable hyperthyroidism by a 13 V-J model.

Exclusion of patients followed from uncontrolled infection, other autoimmune disease, pregnancy or lactation. Diagnoses were established using clinical symptoms, serum thyroxine and TRAb, thyroid ultrasound and orbital computed tomography. RNA transcripts provided the source from which TCR beta CDR3 regions were amplified. A first-round RT-PCR of the TCR CDR3 used the HTBI primer set. MiXCR, applied by TCRdb to the multiplex PCR reads, yields one record per CDR3 protein. Here the sample spans 660,000 or so distinct CDR3 sequences, 45% being singletons. This clonotype occurred a few times. Its antigen is not identified. The specimen was peripheral blood or thyroid tissue (not recorded which). The receptor was isolated from an adult man with Graves' disease, either hyperthyroidism or ophthalmopathy (not recorded which).

CDR3 nucleotide sequence: TGTGCCAGCAGCCGACAGGGGACCACTGAAGCTTTCTTT. This gives the protein CASSRQGTTEAFF. The V and J genes are TRBV12-3 or TRBV12-4 and TRBJ1-1; 8 bases are shared with TRBD1. The CDR3 spans 13 residues. After removal of 6 bases from V and 4 bases from J, the junction contained 4 bases not matched to a gene.